The 18 T cell receptor beta chains presented below share a single source sample, sequenced in a study of blood T cell repertoires in COVID-19. Data came from immunoSEQ multiplex PCR; TCRdb stores just in-frame clones and leaves some out. This table holds some 90,000 clones, around 90% found once. The sequenced sample consisted of peripheral blood. The source is a woman of 80 years or more with active or convalescent COVID-19.

The genes are TRBV9 and TRBJ1-1; D may be TRBD1 (5 bases). Germline CDR1 and CDR2: SGDLS and YYNGEE. This CDR3 has 13 amino acids. V lost 0 bases, J lost 5 bases, and 8 bases lay in between. The CDR3 reads CASSVEGRTEAFF. CDR3 DNA: TGTGCCAGCAGCGTAGAGGGGAGGACTGAAGCTTTCTTT.

This rearrangement joins TRBV6-4 to TRBJ1-2; 8 nucleotides agree with TRBD1. Germline V gives CDR1 MRHNA, CDR2 SNTAGT. This CDR3 spans 15 amino acids. Unmatched junction bases numbered 6, after V lost 3 bases and J lost 3 bases. CDR3 in amino acids: CASSESGTGYYGYTF. CDR3 coding DNA: TGTGCCAGCAGTGAATCCGGGACAGGTTACTATGGCTACACCTTC.

The V and J genes are TRBV19 and TRBJ1-2; possible D gene TRBD1, 6 bases. This CDR3 region has 14 residues. Per the germline V gene, CDR1 is LNHDA and CDR2 is SQIVND (reference sequence). The V gene lost 3 bases and the J gene lost 3 bases, with 11 bases spanning the gap. The CDR3 coding sequence is TGTGCCAGTAGTATTACAGGGAGAGACTATGGCTACACCTTC. Its protein is CASSITGRDYGYTF.

This sequence joins TRBV27 and TRBJ2-1; TRBD2 agrees at 7 bases. The CDR3 has 20 residues. The V gene's germline CDR1 is MNHEY and CDR2 SMNVEV (reference sequence). With 6 bases clipped from V and 0 bases from J, the junction kept 20 bases outside the gene matches. DNA of the CDR3: TGTGCCAGCAGCCCTTCGGGACTCCGAACCGGGGGGAGCTCCTACAATGAGCAGTTCTTC. Translated: CASSPSGLRTGGSSYNEQFF.

The genes are TRBV19 and TRBJ1-2, with D tentatively TRBD1 (5 bases). This CDR3 region has 17 residues. V lost 7 bases and J lost 3, with 24 bases in between. CDR1 and CDR2 from the germline V gene are LNHDA and SQIVND (reference sequence). The CDR3 DNA reads TGTGCCAGTACCCGGGGGGGGAACCCTCCTTTTTACTATGGCTACACCTTC. Amino acid sequence: CASTRGGNPPFYYGYTF.

The rearrangement joins TRBV6-5 to TRBJ1-1; D is uncertain. Germline loops: CDR1 MNHEY, CDR2 SVGAGI. The CDR3 length is 15 residues. V lost 7 bases, J lost 3 bases, and 18 bases lay in between. In DNA, the CDR3 is TGTGCCAGCATCCAGCACCCGCCCGGGGACACTGAAGCTTTCTTT. It yields the protein CASIQHPPGDTEAFF.

J is TRBJ1-5 and V is TRBV19; maybe TRBD1 (5 bases). Germline loops: CDR1 LNHDA, CDR2 SQIVND (reference sequence). V lost 7 bases, J lost 7 bases, and 23 bases lay in between. The CDR3 is 16 residues long. In DNA form, the CDR3 reads TGTGCCAGTACTACCCAAAGGGGAGGATTCGGACAGCCCCAGCATTTT. It translates to CASTTQRGGFGQPQHF.

This clone was found once. The chain links TRBV5-1 to TRBJ2-1, with D maybe TRBD2 (5 bases). This CDR3 comprises 14 residues. V was trimmed by 0 bases and J by 7 bases, leaving 11 bases between them. Germline CDR1 reads SGHRS; CDR2 reads YFSETQ. The CDR3 region has the DNA TGCGCCAGCAGCTTGGATCCCTTAGCGAATGAGCAGTTCTTC. Translation: CASSLDPLANEQFF. The complete variable domain, with remaining parts taken from reference TRBV5-1 and TRBJ2-1, reads KAGVTQTPRYLIKTRGQQVTLSCSPISGHRSVSWYQQTPGQGLQFLFEYFSETQRNKGNFPGRFSGRQFSNSRSEMNVSTLELGDSALYLCASSLDPLANEQFFGPGTRLTVL.

The V call is TRBV28, the J call TRBJ2-5, with D possibly being TRBD2 (6 bases). The CDR3 covers 14 residues. CDR1 is MDHEN and CDR2 is SYDVKM in the germline V gene. Trimming stripped 3 bases from V and 5 bases from J, with 13 bases between. The CDR3 DNA reads as TGTGCCAGCAGTTTTCTCGGCGGGACGGAGACCCAGTACTTC. This codes for CASSFLGGTETQYF. Supplemented by reference TRBV28 and TRBJ2-5, the full variable domain reads DVKVTQSSRYLVKRTGEKVFLECVQDMDHENMFWYRQDPGLGLRLIYFSYDVKMKEKGDIPEGYSVSREKKERFSLILESASTNQTSMYLCASSFLGGTETQYFGPGTRLLVL.

CDR3 nucleotides: TGCAGCGCCACCTCCGGAGGACAGGGGTACTACGAGCAGTACTTC. Its translation: CSATSGGQGYYEQYF. The chain recombines TRBV29-1 with TRBJ2-7, with TRBD1 matching 9 bases. CDR1 is SQVTM, CDR2 ANQGSEA, per germline. Trimming cost V 7 bases and J 3 bases; bases outside gene matches: 13. CDR3 length: 15 amino acids.

This chain connects TRBV3-1 (or the pseudogene TRBV3-2) to TRBJ2-7, with D perhaps TRBD2 (7 bases). The CDR3 covers 19 residues. Germline V gene sequence: CDR1 LGHDT, CDR2 YNNKEL (reference sequence). V dropped 0 bases and J dropped 5 bases, with 26 bases sitting between them. This CDR3 is CASSQDIGYGGLFAHEQYF. DNA of the CDR3: TGTGCCAGCAGCCAAGATATCGGGTACGGGGGGCTTTTCGCCCACGAGCAGTACTTC.

This clone was observed once. The chain is built from TRBV15 and TRBJ2-1, with D possibly TRBD2 on 6 matching bases. The CDR3 is made up of 15 amino acids. V lost 1 base, J lost 6 bases, and 13 bases lay in between. Germline lookup yields CDR1 LNHNV and CDR2 YYDKDF (reference sequence). CDR3 coding DNA: TGTGCCACCAGCAGAGGGCCTAGCGTCCCCAATGAGCAGTTCTTC. Translation: CATSRGPSVPNEQFF.

The rearrangement joins TRBV7-2 to TRBJ1-1; 7 bases agree with TRBD1. The length of the CDR3 is 15 residues. Germline trimming cut 5 bases from V and 3 bases from J; bases unmatched to any gene: 9. Germline V gives CDR1 SGHTA, CDR2 FQGNSA. The CDR3 nucleotides are TGTGCCAGCAGCAGCCACAGGGGAATGGACACTGAAGCTTTCTTT. Its translation is CASSSHRGMDTEAFF.

The gene calls are TRBV28 and TRBJ2-7; D might be TRBD2 (6 bases). Germline V gene sequence: CDR1 MDHEN, CDR2 SYDVKM. The CDR3 sequence is 13 residues long. The ends were cut back, 6 bases at V and 9 bases at J, with 18 bases in the middle. In DNA, the CDR3 is TGTGCCAGCAGCCTACCAGCGGAGGGTGGGCAGTACTTC. Amino acid sequence: CASSLPAEGGQYF.

The rearrangement uses TRBV7-8 and TRBJ2-2, with 8 bases fitting TRBD2. After removal of 5 bases from V and 0 bases from J, the junction contained 2 bases not matched to a gene. The CDR3 runs to 15 residues. The germline V gene encodes CDR1 SGHVS and CDR2 FQNEAQ. CDR3 protein: CASSLGRANTGELFF. The CDR3 region has the DNA TGTGCCAGCAGCCTCGGGAGGGCGAACACCGGGGAGCTGTTTTTT. Combining the CDR3 with reference TRBV7-8 and TRBJ2-2 gives the whole variable domain GAGVSQSPRYKVAKRGQDVALRCDPISGHVSLFWYQQALGQGPEFLTYFQNEAQLDKSGLPSDRFFAERPEGSVSTLKIQRTQQEDSAVYLCASSLGRANTGELFFGEGSRLTVL.

The chain couples TRBV5-4 to TRBJ2-7; 8 bases align to TRBD1. Germline CDR1 reads SGHNT; CDR2 reads YYREEE (reference sequence). V lost 0 bases to trimming and J lost 3 bases; unmatched junction nucleotides: 2. This CDR3 has 14 amino acids. The CDR3 region is CASSLGDRSYEQYF. CDR3 nucleotides: TGTGCCAGCAGCTTGGGGGACAGGAGCTACGAGCAGTACTTC.

On this clone itself: A read error may produce the germline difference seen at one junction end. The DNA for the CDR3 is TGTGCCACCAGTGATTCGACCCCGGGACAGCGTTCGAACCTGGTCTTC. It yields the protein CATSDSTPGQRSNLVF. This chain joins TRBV24-1 and TRBJ1-2; 7 bases agree with TRBD1. Germline lookup yields CDR1 KGHDR and CDR2 SFDVKD. The CDR3 has 16 residues.

The chain recombines TRBV28 with TRBJ2-1, with D perhaps TRBD1 (5 bases). From germline, CDR1 is MDHEN and CDR2 SYDVKM. Trimming stripped 6 bases from V and 0 bases from J, with 15 bases between. This CDR3 contains 16 residues. The CDR3 loop is CASRIGRTSSYNEQFF. In nucleotides, the CDR3 is TGTGCCAGCAGAATAGGGCGGACAAGCTCCTACAATGAGCAGTTCTTC.